The 13 T cell receptor beta chains below were found in one sample sequenced in a study of shared clonotypes between healthy human individuals. The data were produced by immunoSEQ multiplex PCR, yet TCRdb's version contains in-frame clones alone and is incomplete. This table has a few million clones, around 93% appearing once. In the naive CD8 group, cells lacked CD45RO and were positively selected for CCR7, so terminally differentiated effector memory CD45RA+ cells were left out. The sample comprised naive CD8+ T cells from PBMCs. The receptors were gathered from a man in his late teens or twenties in good health. Some clones in this sample may be carry-over from other donors' samples.

This rearrangement joins TRBV5-4 to TRBJ2-1; TRBD1 matches 7 bases. CDR1 and CDR2 from the germline V gene are SGHNT and YYREEE (reference sequence). V dropped 3 bases and J dropped 7; count of bases not matched to a gene: 10. This CDR3 is 15 amino acids long. CDR3 in DNA: TGTGCCAGCAGCTGGGCACTACAGGGGCGGAATGAGCAGTTCTTC. This translates into CASSWALQGRNEQFF.

The chain uses TRBV7-8 and TRBJ2-3, with TRBD1 as a possible D gene (6 bases). CDR1 SGHVS and CDR2 FQNEAQ come from the germline V gene. The CDR3 runs to 14 residues. V lost 2 bases and J lost 5, with 11 bases in between. DNA of the CDR3: TGTGCCAGCAGCTTAAGACAGGCGGGAGATACGCAGTATTTT. Amino acids: CASSLRQAGDTQYF.

The CDR3, as DNA: TGCAGCGTTGCGGGGCGGGAGCAGTACTTC. Translating it yields CSVAGREQYF. The chain joins TRBV29-1 to TRBJ2-7, with D possibly being TRBD1 or TRBD2 (5 bases each). The length of the CDR3 is 10 residues. The ends were cut back, 4 bases at V and 7 bases at J, with 8 bases in the middle. Per the germline V gene, CDR1 is SQVTM and CDR2 is ANQGSEA.

CDR3 DNA: TGTGCCAGCAGCTTCCCGGGCGGAGTTCGGAAGACCCAGTACTTC. It yields the protein CASSFPGGVRKTQYF. This chain joins TRBV7-3 and TRBJ2-5; D is undetermined. From germline, CDR1 is SGHTA and CDR2 FQGTGA. The V gene lost 3 bases and the J gene lost 6 bases, with 17 bases spanning the gap. This CDR3 has 15 amino acids.

The chain uses TRBV7-9 and TRBJ2-1, with D perhaps TRBD2 (6 bases). The CDR3 spans 16 residues. CDR1 and CDR2 (germline): SEHNR, FQNEAQ (reference sequence). The V end lost 5 bases, the J end lost 0 bases, and 14 bases lay between the germline ends. The CDR3 DNA reads TGTGCCAGCAGCCGGGACTCATTGAGCTCCTACAATGAGCAGTTCTTC. This translates into CASSRDSLSSYNEQFF.

The chain carries TRBV28 and TRBJ2-3; 13 nucleotides match TRBD2. This CDR3 is 16 amino acids long. CDR1 is MDHEN and CDR2 is SYDVKM in the germline V gene. J lost 4 bases, V lost 5 bases, and 6 bases had no gene match. The CDR3, as DNA: TGTGCCAGCAGTACTAGCGGGAGGGCAGTAGCAGATACGCAGTATTTT. Translation gives CASSTSGRAVADTQYF.

The chain has TRBV7-9 and TRBJ2-3; possible D gene TRBD1, 5 bases. Germline lookup yields CDR1 SEHNR and CDR2 FQNEAQ (reference sequence). The CDR3 is 15 amino acids. V was trimmed by 0 bases and J by 1 base, leaving 8 bases between them. The CDR3 nucleotides are TGTGCCAGCAGCTTAGCTAGGGGTGGCACAGATACGCAGTATTTT. It translates to CASSLARGGTDTQYF.

CDR3 protein: CASSSGIGTKNIQYF. The CDR3 region has the DNA TGTGCCAGCAGTAGCGGGATAGGGACCAAAAACATTCAGTACTTC. The rearrangement uses TRBV11-3 and TRBJ2-4; 8 bases agree with TRBD2. The germline V gene has CDR1 SGHNT and CDR2 YENEEA. After removal of 6 bases from V and 2 bases from J, the junction contained 6 bases not matched to a gene. The CDR3 runs to 15 residues. Looking up the rest from reference TRBV11-3 and TRBJ2-4 gives the full variable domain: EAGVVQSPRYKIIEKKQPVAFWCNPISGHNTLYWYLQNLGQGPELLIRYENEEAVDDSQLPKDRFSAERLKGVDSTLKIQPAELGDSAVYLCASSSGIGTKNIQYFGAGTRLSVL.

J is TRBJ2-7 and V is TRBV6-1; 8 bases agree with TRBD2. Trimming took 3 bases from V and 7 from J; bases not matched to a gene: 17. The CDR3 sequence is 17 residues long. CDR1 MNHNS and CDR2 SASEGT come from the germline V gene. The CDR3 bases are TGTGCCAGCAGTGATAGCCCCATTAGGGCCCGGGGGGGGGAGCAGTACTTC. Protein sequence: CASSDSPIRARGGEQYF.

This clone was seen only once. At the DNA level, this CDR3 is encoded by other sequences in the same sample as well. The V and J genes are TRBV11-2 and TRBJ2-1; D is perhaps TRBD2 (5 bases). The ends were cut back, 0 bases at V and 4 bases at J, with 10 bases in the middle. The CDR3 consists of 15 residues. Germline loops: CDR1 SGHAT, CDR2 FQNNGV. Here the CDR3 DNA reads TGTGCCAGCAGCTTAGATGGAGGAGCGTACAATGAGCAGTTCTTC. This gives the protein CASSLDGGAYNEQFF. The full variable domain, completed using reference TRBV11-2 and TRBJ2-1, is EAGVAQSPRYKIIEKRQSVAFWCNPISGHATLYWYQQILGQGPKLLIQFQNNGVVDDSQLPKDRFSAERLKGVDSTLKIQPAKLEDSAVYLCASSLDGGAYNEQFFGPGTRLTVL.

This chain uses TRBV28 with TRBJ2-7; 9 nucleotides align to TRBD2. V lost 3 bases, J lost 2 bases, and 8 bases stayed unmatched. The CDR3 loop spans 16 amino acids. The germline gives CDR1 MDHEN, CDR2 SYDVKM. Written as DNA, the CDR3 is TGTGCCAGCAGTTTCAGACTAGCGGATGTACCCTACGAGCAGTACTTC. Translation gives CASSFRLADVPYEQYF. Variable domain in full (rest from reference TRBV28 and TRBJ2-7): DVKVTQSSRYLVKRTGEKVFLECVQDMDHENMFWYRQDPGLGLRLIYFSYDVKMKEKGDIPEGYSVSREKKERFSLILESASTNQTSMYLCASSFRLADVPYEQYFGPGTRLTVT.

This clone has more than one count but fewer than ten. The rearrangement joins TRBV7-8 to TRBJ1-1; D is possibly TRBD1 (5 bases). The CDR3 sequence is 13 residues long. V was shortened by 4 bases and J by 5 bases, with 11 bases between the two germline ends. Germline V gene sequence: CDR1 SGHVS, CDR2 FQNEAQ. CDR3 bases: TGTGCCAGCAGCTCCCAGGGAGGAACTGAAGCTTTCTTT. Translation: CASSSQGGTEAFF.

The chain joins TRBV27 to TRBJ1-1, with D possibly being TRBD1 (5 bases). The CDR3 spans 15 residues. Germline CDR1 reads MNHEY; CDR2 reads SMNVEV (reference sequence). The germline V and J ends were trimmed by 4 bases and 8 bases, with 20 bases remaining between them. CDR3 protein: CASSYQPGLKREAFF. Written as DNA, the CDR3 is TGTGCCAGCAGTTACCAGCCGGGACTGAAAAGGGAAGCTTTCTTT.